This TCR beta chain is from a study of OX40 agonist ivuxolimab in advanced cancers. On the study more broadly: An anti-OX40 (CD134) antibody with agonistic activity, ivuxolimab, was administered to patients. All patients had ivuxolimab intravenously every 2 weeks at 0.01 to 10 mg/kg.

Sequenced by immunoSEQ multiplex PCR; TCRdb stores in-frame clones only, minus some. This sample has tens of thousands of clones, with approximately 90% found just once. Study results and caveats: Researchers report that CD8+ T cells had, on average, more expanded clones than CD4+.

Individuals having autoimmune disease history or systemic immunosuppression were not enrolled. In this sample, this clone turned up once. Its antigen remains unidentified. This TCR came from an adult with an advanced solid tumor such as melanoma, head and neck, liver or kidney cancer. This sample comprised CD4+ or CD8+ T cells sorted from blood, obtained in a trial of the OX40 agonist ivuxolimab.

CDR3 in amino acids: CASTEGTVNTGELFF. Here the CDR3 DNA reads TGTGCCAGCACCGAAGGGACAGTGAACACCGGGGAGCTGTTTTTT. This sequence joins TRBV6-1 and TRBJ2-2; TRBD1 aligns across 7 bases. V lost 7 bases and J lost 1; bases outside the gene matches: 6. CDR1 MNHNS and CDR2 SASEGT come from the germline V gene. CDR3 length equals 15 residues.